These T cell receptor beta chains were read from a single sample in a study of shared clonotypes between healthy human individuals. Libraries were prepared by immunoSEQ multiplex PCR; TCRdb keeps only in-frame clonotypes and omits some of them. Found here are under 550,000 clones, 90% to 96% of them singletons; the top ten hold roughly 0.06%. The sample consisted of naive CD4+ T cells sorted from blood. These receptors originate from a woman in her twenties or thirties in good health. Each CDR3 is given with its conserved first and last residue. A D gene is named only where the DNA matches it firmly. Part of the rows lack a size; the others show once, few, many or a class for expanded clones.

abundance: NA; v_gene: TRBV19; d_gene: NA; len: 14; j_gene: TRBJ1-4; CDR3aa: CASSIMSSNEKLFF; CDR3nt: TGTGCCAGTAGTATCATGAGTTCTAATGAAAAACTGTTTTTT
abundance: NA; v_gene: TRBV6-1; d_gene: NA; len: 12; j_gene: TRBJ2-1; CDR3aa: CASSENIPEQFF; CDR3nt: TGTGCCAGCAGTGAAAATATCCCTGAGCAGTTCTTC
abundance: NA; v_gene: TRBV5-6; d_gene: TRBD1; len: 14; j_gene: TRBJ2-7; CDR3aa: CASSLVDRGDEQYF; CDR3nt: TGTGCCAGCAGCTTGGTGGACAGGGGCGACGAGCAGTACTTC
abundance: NA; v_gene: TRBV19; d_gene: TRBD2; len: 18; j_gene: TRBJ2-5; CDR3aa: CASSTKTSGRAVAETQYF; CDR3nt: TGTGCCAGTAGTACAAAGACTAGCGGGAGGGCCGTCGCAGAGACCCAGTACTTC
abundance: NA; v_gene: TRBV27; d_gene: TRBD1; len: 12; j_gene: TRBJ2-5; CDR3aa: CASRNRGETQYF; CDR3nt: TGTGCCAGCAGGAACAGGGGAGAGACCCAGTACTTC
abundance: NA; v_gene: TRBV6-5; d_gene: NA; len: 14; j_gene: TRBJ2-7; CDR3aa: CASSLQGEFYEQYF; CDR3nt: TGTGCCAGCAGTTTGCAGGGTGAATTCTACGAGCAGTACTTC
abundance: NA; v_gene: TRBV4-1; d_gene: NA; len: 15; j_gene: TRBJ1-5; CDR3aa: CASSQVPASNQPQHF; CDR3nt: TGCGCCAGCAGCCAAGTTCCAGCTAGCAATCAGCCCCAGCATTTT
abundance: NA; v_gene: TRBV27; d_gene: NA; len: 15; j_gene: TRBJ1-1; CDR3aa: CASSSWEGPNTEAFF; CDR3nt: TGTGCCAGCAGTTCGTGGGAGGGGCCGAACACTGAAGCTTTCTTT
abundance: NA; v_gene: TRBV7-9; d_gene: TRBD2; len: 15; j_gene: TRBJ2-7; CDR3aa: CASSFAGGSRYEQYF; CDR3nt: TGTGCCAGCAGCTTCGCTGGCGGGAGTAGGTACGAGCAGTACTTC
abundance: NA; v_gene: TRBV28; d_gene: NA; len: 14; j_gene: TRBJ2-5; CDR3aa: CASTPYQGDQTQYF; CDR3nt: TGTGCCAGCACCCCATACCAAGGGGATCAGACCCAGTACTTC
abundance: NA; v_gene: TRBV5-1; d_gene: NA; len: 15; j_gene: TRBJ2-3; CDR3aa: CASSLATAPTDTQYF; CDR3nt: TGCGCCAGCAGCTTGGCGACTGCGCCCACAGATACGCAGTATTTT
abundance: NA; v_gene: TRBV28; d_gene: NA; len: 11; j_gene: TRBJ1-1; CDR3aa: CASIGRTEAFF; CDR3nt: TGTGCCAGCATTGGGAGGACTGAAGCTTTCTTT
abundance: NA; v_gene: TRBV6-6; d_gene: TRBD1; len: 15; j_gene: TRBJ2-7; CDR3aa: CASSYSKSRGLEQYF; CDR3nt: TGTGCCAGCAGTTACTCGAAGTCCAGGGGGCTCGAGCAGTACTTC
abundance: NA; v_gene: TRBV10-3; d_gene: TRBD1; len: 16; j_gene: TRBJ1-5; CDR3aa: CAISEGTGGGGQPQHF; CDR3nt: TGTGCCATCAGTGAGGGGACAGGGGGCGGCGGTCAGCCCCAGCATTTT
abundance: NA; v_gene: TRBV4-1; d_gene: TRBD2; len: 16; j_gene: TRBJ2-1; CDR3aa: CASSQGGGGSYNEQFF; CDR3nt: TGCGCCAGCAGCCAAGGGGGCGGGGGCTCCTACAATGAGCAGTTCTTC
abundance: NA; v_gene: TRBV29-1; d_gene: NA; len: 13; j_gene: TRBJ2-1; CDR3aa: CSVSTGLYNEQFF; CDR3nt: TGCAGCGTCTCCACGGGCCTATACAATGAGCAGTTCTTC
abundance: NA; v_gene: TRBV4-1; d_gene: NA; len: 17; j_gene: TRBJ2-1; CDR3aa: CASSQDPGDPSYNEQFF; CDR3nt: TGCGCCAGCAGCCAAGATCCCGGCGACCCCTCCTACAATGAGCAGTTCTTC
abundance: NA; v_gene: TRBV23-1; d_gene: TRBD1; len: 20; j_gene: TRBJ2-2; CDR3aa: CASSQSGQGAFTGSAGELFF; CDR3nt: TGCGCCAGCAGTCAATCGGGACAGGGGGCGTTTACGGGATCGGCCGGGGAGCTGTTTTTT
abundance: NA; v_gene: TRBV12-5; d_gene: NA; len: 13; j_gene: TRBJ1-1; CDR3aa: CASGLAGNTEAFF; CDR3nt: TGTGCTAGTGGTTTAGCGGGGAACACTGAAGCTTTCTTT
abundance: NA; v_gene: TRBV27; d_gene: TRBD1; len: 17; j_gene: TRBJ2-7; CDR3aa: CASNTHLGTGASYEQYF; CDR3nt: TGTGCCAGCAATACCCACCTGGGGACAGGGGCGTCCTACGAGCAGTACTTC
abundance: NA; v_gene: TRBV7-2; d_gene: NA; len: 11; j_gene: TRBJ2-1; CDR3aa: CASSFHQEQFF; CDR3nt: TGTGCCAGCAGCTTTCACCAGGAGCAGTTCTTC
abundance: NA; v_gene: TRBV2; d_gene: NA; len: 14; j_gene: TRBJ2-7; CDR3aa: CASSDGRFPYEQYF; CDR3nt: TGTGCCAGCAGTGATGGGCGATTCCCCTACGAGCAGTACTTC
abundance: NA; v_gene: TRBV4-1; d_gene: NA; len: 17; j_gene: TRBJ2-7; CDR3aa: CASSRVLPRDSSYEQYF; CDR3nt: TGCGCCAGCAGCCGAGTCCTTCCCCGGGATTCCTCTTACGAGCAGTACTTC
abundance: NA; v_gene: TRBV11-3; d_gene: TRBD2; len: 14; j_gene: TRBJ2-1; CDR3aa: CASSFLAGYNEQFF; CDR3nt: TGTGCCAGCAGCTTTCTAGCGGGCTACAATGAGCAGTTCTTC
abundance: NA; v_gene: TRBV27; d_gene: NA; len: 14; j_gene: TRBJ1-5; CDR3aa: CASSLYPRSQPQHF; CDR3nt: TGTGCCAGCAGTTTATATCCGAGGAGTCAGCCCCAGCATTTT
abundance: NA; v_gene: TRBV25-1; d_gene: NA; len: 15; j_gene: TRBJ1-1; CDR3aa: CASSELVGVSTEAFF; CDR3nt: TGTGCCAGCAGTGAATTGGTGGGAGTGAGCACTGAAGCTTTCTTT
abundance: NA; v_gene: TRBV18; d_gene: NA; len: 14; j_gene: TRBJ2-7; CDR3aa: CASSPEQISYEQYF; CDR3nt: TGTGCCAGCTCACCTGAACAGATCTCCTACGAGCAGTACTTC
abundance: NA; v_gene: TRBV27; d_gene: NA; len: 13; j_gene: TRBJ2-5; CDR3aa: CASRGTYQETQYF; CDR3nt: TGTGCCAGCCGGGGGACCTACCAAGAGACCCAGTACTTC
abundance: NA; v_gene: TRBV7-3; d_gene: TRBD2; len: 14; j_gene: TRBJ2-7; CDR3aa: CASSLLAGSYEQYF; CDR3nt: TGTGCCAGCAGCTTACTAGCGGGTTCCTACGAGCAGTACTTC
abundance: NA; v_gene: TRBV23-1; d_gene: NA; len: 15; j_gene: TRBJ2-7; CDR3aa: CASSQSRTDHYEQYF; CDR3nt: TGCGCCAGCAGTCAATCTAGGACAGACCACTACGAGCAGTACTTC
abundance: NA; v_gene: TRBV11-2; d_gene: NA; len: 13; j_gene: TRBJ2-3; CDR3aa: CASSLPSTDTQYF; CDR3nt: TGTGCCAGCAGCCTCCCTAGCACCGATACGCAGTATTTT
abundance: NA; v_gene: TRBV2; d_gene: TRBD1; len: 16; j_gene: TRBJ1-5; CDR3aa: CASSRRSGTGNQPQHF; CDR3nt: TGTGCCAGCAGCCGGCGCTCCGGGACAGGGAACCAGCCCCAGCATTTT
abundance: NA; v_gene: TRBV9; d_gene: NA; len: 16; j_gene: TRBJ2-5; CDR3aa: CASSVGYAGRWETQYF; CDR3nt: TGTGCCAGCAGCGTAGGGTATGCAGGCCGGTGGGAGACCCAGTACTTC
abundance: NA; v_gene: TRBV15; d_gene: TRBD2; len: 13; j_gene: TRBJ2-5; CDR3aa: CATSNGLVETQYF; CDR3nt: TGTGCCACCAGTAACGGACTAGTAGAGACCCAGTACTTC
abundance: NA; v_gene: TRBV29-1; d_gene: NA; len: 12; j_gene: TRBJ1-5; CDR3aa: CSVGSSNQPQHF; CDR3nt: TGCAGCGTTGGCAGCTCCAATCAGCCCCAGCATTTT
abundance: NA; v_gene: TRBV20-1; d_gene: NA; len: 11; j_gene: TRBJ1-2; CDR3aa: CSVRASYGYTF; CDR3nt: TGCAGTGTTAGGGCATCCTATGGCTACACCTTC
abundance: NA; v_gene: TRBV7-9; d_gene: TRBD2; len: 15; j_gene: TRBJ2-1; CDR3aa: CASSFLAGVFNEQFF; CDR3nt: TGTGCCAGCAGCTTCCTAGCGGGAGTCTTCAATGAGCAGTTCTTC
abundance: NA; v_gene: TRBV5-6; d_gene: NA; len: 14; j_gene: TRBJ1-1; CDR3aa: CASSLGYLRTEAFF; CDR3nt: TGTGCCAGCAGCTTGGGCTATCTCAGGACTGAAGCTTTCTTT
abundance: NA; v_gene: TRBV5-4; d_gene: TRBD2; len: 13; j_gene: TRBJ2-5; CDR3aa: CASCLAGMGEQYF; CDR3nt: TGTGCCAGCTGCCTAGCGGGAATGGGGGAGCAGTACTTC
abundance: NA; v_gene: TRBV12-5; d_gene: TRBD1; len: 16; j_gene: TRBJ1-1; CDR3aa: CASGLILRDRVTEAFF; CDR3nt: TGTGCTAGTGGTTTAATTCTCCGGGACAGGGTCACTGAAGCTTTCTTT
abundance: NA; v_gene: TRBV7-2; d_gene: NA; len: 12; j_gene: TRBJ2-1; CDR3aa: CASSWKRNEQFF; CDR3nt: TGTGCCAGCAGCTGGAAGAGAAATGAGCAGTTCTTC
abundance: NA; v_gene: TRBV19; d_gene: NA; len: 21; j_gene: TRBJ2-1; CDR3aa: CASSPYDRGRPGLAGRDEQFF; CDR3nt: TGTGCCAGTAGTCCCTATGACAGGGGAAGGCCGGGACTAGCAGGTAGGGATGAGCAGTTCTTC
abundance: NA; v_gene: TRBV19; d_gene: TRBD2; len: 14; j_gene: TRBJ2-7; CDR3aa: CASSTSGSRYEQYF; CDR3nt: TGTGCCAGTAGCACTAGCGGGAGCAGGTACGAGCAGTACTTC
abundance: NA; v_gene: TRBV5-1; d_gene: NA; len: 13; j_gene: TRBJ2-7; CDR3aa: CASSSGPSYEQYF; CDR3nt: TGCGCCAGCAGCTCGGGACCTTCCTACGAGCAGTACTTC
abundance: NA; v_gene: TRBV13; d_gene: NA; len: 14; j_gene: TRBJ2-3; CDR3aa: CASSPGSLTDTQYF; CDR3nt: TGTGCCAGCAGCCCAGGATCCCTCACAGATACGCAGTATTTT
abundance: NA; v_gene: TRBV4-1; d_gene: NA; len: 14; j_gene: TRBJ1-4; CDR3aa: CASSQRPEGGKLFF; CDR3nt: TGCGCCAGCAGCCAAAGGCCGGAAGGGGGAAAACTGTTTTTT
abundance: once; v_gene: TRBV2; d_gene: TRBD2; len: 16; j_gene: TRBJ2-1; CDR3aa: CASSEGTRSSYNEQFF; CDR3nt: TGTGCCAGCAGTGAAGGGACTAGGAGCTCCTACAATGAGCAGTTCTTC
abundance: NA; v_gene: TRBV7-3; d_gene: TRBD2; len: 15; j_gene: TRBJ2-1; CDR3aa: CASSLGLATYNEQFF; CDR3nt: TGTGCCAGCAGCTTGGGACTAGCGACATACAATGAGCAGTTCTTC
abundance: NA; v_gene: TRBV28; d_gene: TRBD2; len: 17; j_gene: TRBJ2-3; CDR3aa: CASSLRTSGLGADTQYF; CDR3nt: TGTGCCAGCAGTCTACGGACTAGCGGGTTGGGGGCAGATACGCAGTATTTT
abundance: NA; v_gene: TRBV28; d_gene: TRBD1; len: 18; j_gene: TRBJ2-2; CDR3aa: CASSYSLFGTGLIRELFF; CDR3nt: TGTGCCAGCAGTTATTCCCTATTTGGGACAGGGTTAATTAGGGAGCTGTTTTTT